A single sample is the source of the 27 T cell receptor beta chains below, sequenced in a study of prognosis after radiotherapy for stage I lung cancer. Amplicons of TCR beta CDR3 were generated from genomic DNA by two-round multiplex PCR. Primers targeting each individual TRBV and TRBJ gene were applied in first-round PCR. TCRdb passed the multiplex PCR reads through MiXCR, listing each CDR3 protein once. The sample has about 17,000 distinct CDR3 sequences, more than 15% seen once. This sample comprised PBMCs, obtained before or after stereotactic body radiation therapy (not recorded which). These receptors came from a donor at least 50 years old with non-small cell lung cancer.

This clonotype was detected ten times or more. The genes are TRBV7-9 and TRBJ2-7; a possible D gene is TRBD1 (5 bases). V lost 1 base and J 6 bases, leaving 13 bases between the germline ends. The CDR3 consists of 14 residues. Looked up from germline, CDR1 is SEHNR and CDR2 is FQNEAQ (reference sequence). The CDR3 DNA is TGTGCCAGCAGCTTAGAAGCCAGGGAAGGCGAGCAGTACTTC. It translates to CASSLEAREGEQYF.

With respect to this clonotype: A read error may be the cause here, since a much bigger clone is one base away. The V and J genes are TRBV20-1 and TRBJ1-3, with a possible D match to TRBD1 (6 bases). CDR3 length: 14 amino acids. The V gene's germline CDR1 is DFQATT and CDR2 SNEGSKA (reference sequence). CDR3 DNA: TGCAGTGCTAGAATTCCAGGGGTTGGAAGCACCATATATTTT. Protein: CSARIPGVGSTIYF.

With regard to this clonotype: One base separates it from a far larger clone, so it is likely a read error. Here the CDR3 DNA reads TGTGTCAGCAGTCCAACCCAGAAGAACACTGAAGCTTTCTTT. Translating gives CVSSPTQKNTEAFF. This chain connects TRBV6-2 or TRBV6-3 to TRBJ1-1; D gene ambiguous. CDR3 size: 14 residues. Per germline, CDR1 MNHEY and CDR2 SVGEGT.

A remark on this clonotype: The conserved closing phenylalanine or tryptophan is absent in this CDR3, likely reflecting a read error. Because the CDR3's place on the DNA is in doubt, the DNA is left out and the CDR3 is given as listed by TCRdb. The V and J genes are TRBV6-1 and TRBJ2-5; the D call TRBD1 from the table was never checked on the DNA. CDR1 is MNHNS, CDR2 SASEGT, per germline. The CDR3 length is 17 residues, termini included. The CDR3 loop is CASSEWGHYNSPLHFGN.

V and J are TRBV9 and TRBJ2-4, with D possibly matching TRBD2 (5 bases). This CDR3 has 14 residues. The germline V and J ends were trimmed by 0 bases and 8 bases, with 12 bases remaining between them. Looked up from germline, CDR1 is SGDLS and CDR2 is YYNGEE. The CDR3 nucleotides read TGTGCCAGCAGCGTAGGGATGGCCGGGGACATTCAGTACTTC. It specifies CASSVGMAGDIQYF.

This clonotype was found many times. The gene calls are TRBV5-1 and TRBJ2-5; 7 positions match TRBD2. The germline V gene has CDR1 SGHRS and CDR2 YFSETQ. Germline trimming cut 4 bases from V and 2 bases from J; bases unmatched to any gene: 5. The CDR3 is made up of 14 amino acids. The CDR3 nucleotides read TGCGCCAGCAGCCAGACTAGCCAACAAGAGACCCAGTACTTC. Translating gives CASSQTSQQETQYF.

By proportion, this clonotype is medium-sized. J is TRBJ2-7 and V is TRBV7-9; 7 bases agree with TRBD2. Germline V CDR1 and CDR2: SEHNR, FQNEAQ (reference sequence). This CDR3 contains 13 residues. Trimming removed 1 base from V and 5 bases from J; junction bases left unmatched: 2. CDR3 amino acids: CASSLGTRHEQYF. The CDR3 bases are TGTGCCAGCAGCTTAGGGACTAGACACGAGCAGTACTTC. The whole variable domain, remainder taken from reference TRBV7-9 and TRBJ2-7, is DTGVSQNPRHKITKRGQNVTFRCDPISEHNRLYWYRQTLGQGPEFLTYFQNEAQLEKSRLLSDRFSAERPKGSFSTLEIQRTEQGDSAMYLCASSLGTRHEQYFGPGTRLTVT.

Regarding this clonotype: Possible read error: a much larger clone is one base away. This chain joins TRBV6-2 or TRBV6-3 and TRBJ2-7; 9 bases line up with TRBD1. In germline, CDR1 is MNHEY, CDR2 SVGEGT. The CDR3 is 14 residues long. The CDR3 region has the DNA TGTGCCGGCAGTTACGGGACAGGGTTGTACGAGCAGTACTTC. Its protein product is CAGSYGTGLYEQYF.

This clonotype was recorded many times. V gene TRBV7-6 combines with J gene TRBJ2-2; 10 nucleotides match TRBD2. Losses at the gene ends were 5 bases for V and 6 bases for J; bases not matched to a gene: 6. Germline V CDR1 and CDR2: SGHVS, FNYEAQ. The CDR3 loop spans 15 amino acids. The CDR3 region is CASSPGLAEPGELFF. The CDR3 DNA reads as TGTGCCAGCAGCCCTGGACTAGCGGAGCCCGGGGAGCTGTTTTTT.

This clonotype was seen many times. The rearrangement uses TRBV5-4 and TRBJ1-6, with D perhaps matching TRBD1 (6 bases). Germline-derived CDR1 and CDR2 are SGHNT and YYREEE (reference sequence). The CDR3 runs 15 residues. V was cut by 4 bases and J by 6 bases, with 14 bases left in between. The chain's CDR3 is CASSRPGGGNSPLHF. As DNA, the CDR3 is TGTGCCAGCAGCCGGCCGGGGGGCGGTAATTCACCCCTCCACTTT.

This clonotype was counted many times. CDR3 region: CASSIVPGGRETQYF. CDR3 nucleotides: TGTGCCAGTAGTATAGTCCCGGGGGGAAGAGAGACCCAGTACTTC. The V gene is TRBV19, the J gene TRBJ2-5; 7 nucleotides align to TRBD2. J lost 4 bases, V lost 1 base, and 6 bases had no gene match. Per the germline V gene, CDR1 is LNHDA and CDR2 is SQIVND (reference sequence). The CDR3 spans 15 residues.

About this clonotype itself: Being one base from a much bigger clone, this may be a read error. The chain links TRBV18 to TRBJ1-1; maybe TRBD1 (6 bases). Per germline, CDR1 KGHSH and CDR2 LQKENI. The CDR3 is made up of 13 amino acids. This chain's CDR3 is CASSLGQTTEVFF. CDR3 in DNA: TGTGCCAGCTCACTCGGACAGACCACTGAAGTTTTCTTT.

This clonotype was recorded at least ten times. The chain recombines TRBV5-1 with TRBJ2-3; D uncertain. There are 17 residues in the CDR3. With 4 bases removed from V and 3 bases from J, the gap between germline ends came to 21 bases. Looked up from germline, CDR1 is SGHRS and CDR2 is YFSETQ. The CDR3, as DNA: TGCGCCAGCAGCCTAGAGCCGCAAAGGGTCGCAACAGATACGCAGTATTTT. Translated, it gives CASSLEPQRVATDTQYF.

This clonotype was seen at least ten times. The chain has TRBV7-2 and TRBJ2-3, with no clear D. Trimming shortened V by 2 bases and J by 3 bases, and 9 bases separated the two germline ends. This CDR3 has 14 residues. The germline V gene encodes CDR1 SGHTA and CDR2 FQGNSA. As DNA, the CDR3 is TGTGCCAGCAGCTTATTGGGGTTAACAGATACGCAGTATTTT. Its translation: CASSLLGLTDTQYF.

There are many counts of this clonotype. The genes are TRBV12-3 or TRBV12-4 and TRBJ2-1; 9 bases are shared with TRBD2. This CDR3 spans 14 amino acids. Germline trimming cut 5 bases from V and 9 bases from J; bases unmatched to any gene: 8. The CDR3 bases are TGTGCCAGCAGTCCCGGCGGGGGGGCGGCTGAGCAGTTCTTC. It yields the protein CASSPGGGAAEQFF.

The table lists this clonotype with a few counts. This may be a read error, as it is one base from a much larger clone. CDR3: CASGYNRDRTGNYGYTF. CDR3 nucleotide sequence: TGTGCCAGCGGTTACAATCGCGACCGGACAGGGAACTATGGCTACACCTTC. The J gene is TRBJ1-2, the V gene TRBV6-5; TRBD1 matches at 8 bases. This CDR3 has 17 amino acids. The germline CDR1 and CDR2 sequences are MNHEY and SVGAGI.

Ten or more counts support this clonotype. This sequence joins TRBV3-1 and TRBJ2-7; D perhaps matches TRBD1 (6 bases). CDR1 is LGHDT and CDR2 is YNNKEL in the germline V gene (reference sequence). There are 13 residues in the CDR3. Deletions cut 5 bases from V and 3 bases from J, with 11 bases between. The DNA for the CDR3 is TGTGCCAGCAGCGAAGGGGGTCTCTACGAGCAGTACTTC. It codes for CASSEGGLYEQYF.

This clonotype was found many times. CDR3: CASSQDLVWYQETQYF. CDR3 coding DNA: TGTGCCAGCAGCCAAGATTTGGTATGGTACCAAGAGACCCAGTACTTC. The chain recombines TRBV3-1 with TRBJ2-5; D gene unclear. Trimming shortened V by 0 bases and J by 0 bases, and 11 bases separated the two germline ends. CDR1 LGHDT and CDR2 YNNKEL come from the germline V gene (reference sequence). The CDR3 consists of 16 residues.

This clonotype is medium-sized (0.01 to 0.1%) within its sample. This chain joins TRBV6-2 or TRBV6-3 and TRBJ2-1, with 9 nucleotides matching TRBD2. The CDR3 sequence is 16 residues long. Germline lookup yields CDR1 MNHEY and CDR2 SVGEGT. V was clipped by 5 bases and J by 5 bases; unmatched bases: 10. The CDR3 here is CASSPTRLAGNNEQFF. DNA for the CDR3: TGTGCCAGCAGTCCGACCAGGCTAGCGGGAAACAATGAGCAGTTCTTC.

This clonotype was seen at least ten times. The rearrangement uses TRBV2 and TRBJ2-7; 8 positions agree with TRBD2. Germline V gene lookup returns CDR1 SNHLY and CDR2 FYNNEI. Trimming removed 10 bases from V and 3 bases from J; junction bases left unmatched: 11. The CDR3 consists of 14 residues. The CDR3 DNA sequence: TGTGCCATGCGTAGGGATAGCGGGAACTACGAGCAGTACTTC. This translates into CAMRRDSGNYEQYF.

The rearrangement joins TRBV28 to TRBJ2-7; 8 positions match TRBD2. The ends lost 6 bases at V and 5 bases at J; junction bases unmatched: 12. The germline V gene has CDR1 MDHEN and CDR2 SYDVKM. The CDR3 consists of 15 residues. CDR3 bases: TGTGCCAGCAGCTTCGAACTAGCGGAATACAACGAGCAGTACTTC. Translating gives CASSFELAEYNEQYF.

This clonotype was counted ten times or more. The DNA for the CDR3 is TGTGCCAGCAGTACCCAGACAAGCTATGGCTACACCTTC. The encoded protein is CASSTQTSYGYTF. The chain couples TRBV12-3 or TRBV12-4 to TRBJ1-2; unclear D gene. Trimming pared 5 bases from V and 4 bases from J, leaving 11 bases between. The CDR3 is 13 amino acids.

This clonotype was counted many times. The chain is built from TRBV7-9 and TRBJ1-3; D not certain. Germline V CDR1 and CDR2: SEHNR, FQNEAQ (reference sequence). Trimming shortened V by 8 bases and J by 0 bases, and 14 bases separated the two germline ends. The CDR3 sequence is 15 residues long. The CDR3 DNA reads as TGTGCCAGCCCGTCGGACGGTAACTCTGGAAACACCATATATTTT. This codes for CASPSDGNSGNTIYF.

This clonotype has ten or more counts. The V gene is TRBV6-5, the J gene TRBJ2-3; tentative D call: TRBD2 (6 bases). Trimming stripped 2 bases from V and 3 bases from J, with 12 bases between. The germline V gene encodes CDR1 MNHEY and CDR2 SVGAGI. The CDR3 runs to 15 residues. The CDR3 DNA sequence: TGTGCCAGCAGTTACGAGGGGACTTGGACAGATACGCAGTATTTT. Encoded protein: CASSYEGTWTDTQYF.

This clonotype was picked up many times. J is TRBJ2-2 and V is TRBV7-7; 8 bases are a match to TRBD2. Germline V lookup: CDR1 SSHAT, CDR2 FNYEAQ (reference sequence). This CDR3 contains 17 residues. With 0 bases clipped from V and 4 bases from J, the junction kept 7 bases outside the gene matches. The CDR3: CASSLARLAGGTGELFF. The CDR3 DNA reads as TGTGCCAGCAGCTTAGCGCGGCTAGCGGGCGGCACCGGGGAGCTGTTTTTT.

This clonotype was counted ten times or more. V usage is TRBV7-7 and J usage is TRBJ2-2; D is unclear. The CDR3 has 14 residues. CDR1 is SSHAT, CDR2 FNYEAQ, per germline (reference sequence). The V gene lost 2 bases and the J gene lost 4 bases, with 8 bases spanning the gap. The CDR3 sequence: CASSLLQLTGELFF. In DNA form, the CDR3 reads TGTGCCAGCAGCTTACTACAGCTCACCGGGGAGCTGTTTTTT.

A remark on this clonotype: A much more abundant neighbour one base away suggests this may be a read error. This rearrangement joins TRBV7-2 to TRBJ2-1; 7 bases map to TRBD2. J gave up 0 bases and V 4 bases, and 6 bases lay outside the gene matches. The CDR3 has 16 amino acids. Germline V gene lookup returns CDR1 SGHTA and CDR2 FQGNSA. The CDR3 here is CASSSSSGDSYNEQFF. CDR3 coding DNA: TGTGCCAGCAGCTCCTCTAGCGGAGACTCCTACAATGAGCAGTTCTTC.